This TCR beta chain was identified during a study of shared clonotypes between healthy human individuals (dated by TCRdb to about 2020). Concerning the study at large: Three men and two women, aged 18 to 49 years, made up the cohort. Between about 0.94 and 8.9 billion PBMCs per donor were obtained by leukapheresis. Libraries were prepared and TCR repertoires were sequenced by different laboratories using diverse techniques, in order to increase sequencing depth and limit assay-specific biases. Blood TCR repertoires of about five healthy adults were deeply sequenced to estimate repertoire size and the extent of clonotype sharing between individuals. For each donor, three plates each were used for CD4 naive and CD4 memory, two plates were used for CD8 naive, and one plate was used for CD8 memory. Overall results and qualifications from the work: Larger estimated clonotype richness was generally found for naive subsets than for memory subsets. Pairwise subsampling indicated that sequencing depth was expected to affect the degree of clonotype sharing among donors. Roughly 5% of naive CD4, roughly 3.6% of naive CD8, approximately 2.2% of memory CD4, and about 0.4% of memory CD8 clonotypes were shared across several donors. Incomplete sequencing was indicated by rarefaction of sorted-subset datasets, despite the large sequencing depth. Compared with non-shared clonotypes, clonotypes shared by all four sorted-subset donors had higher generation probabilities. The genetic and exposure-history diversity represented was limited by the small number of donors. Sampling was limited to blood, and TCR repertoires in tissue likely differ from TCR repertoires in blood.

For the CD8 naive samples, CD45RO-negative cells were positively selected for CCR7, yielding a CD45RA+CCR7+ population from which TemRA cells were excluded. Healthy HIV-negative adults with no recently reported acute infections or vaccinations were included as donors. All donors were Caucasian adults living in Nashville, Tennessee, USA. Blood was collected by leukapheresis, and PBMCs were isolated by Ficoll-Histopaque density gradient centrifugation and then cryopreserved in liquid nitrogen vapor phase. Analytical flow cytometry was used to check the purity and quantity of each magnetically sorted T cell population. Genomic DNA was isolated from each sorted fraction and quantified by UV absorbance on a Nanodrop 2000c. Comment on this clone: The antigen this receptor binds is unknown. No clone much larger than this one lies a single base away; base qualities are absent. Additional DNA sequences in this sample encode the identical CDR3.

The germline V gene supplies CDR1 SGHDT and CDR2 YYEEEE. Measured from the cysteine to the phenylalanine, the CDR3 is 14 residues long. Only the CDR3 DNA is retained, 42 bases long and in frame from the first base. V lost 0 bases and J lost 0 bases; the stretch between them is 4 bases long. TCR CDR3 regions were amplified from genomic DNA by multiplex PCR using the deep immunoSEQ assay. Genomic DNA extracted from each cell subset was distributed evenly over all wells of several immunoSEQ 96-well plates, and each plate served as one replicate. Each replicate PCR for sorted subsets received about 200 ng genomic DNA, equal to about 30,000 T cell genomes. Purified libraries were quantified with a Qubit 3.0 fluorometer, sized on a Bioanalyzer 2100, and re-quantified with the KAPA Library Quantification kit. Every immunoSEQ 96-well plate was sequenced on a dedicated single-read 150-cycle Illumina NextSeq 550 flow cell. The study's own analysis went as follows. Because the immunoSEQ output included only junctional sequences and no quality scores, the filtering could not be the same as the filtering used for full-length reads. Sequences were annotated with PyIR, a Python wrapper for IgBLAST v1.9, using IMGT germline references to assign V/J genes and CDR3. Reads with weak V/J assignments (E-value above 1e-6), missing CDR3, stop codons, out-of-frame junctions, or ambiguous translated residues were removed. A V3J clonotype was defined by an identical inferred V gene, J gene, and CDR3 amino acid sequence. To compute the percentage overlap between repertoires, the number of shared unique clonotypes was divided by the size of the smaller repertoire. RTK rarefaction, the Chao1 estimator, and Recon v2.1 estimates of unobserved clonotypes were used to assess repertoire richness. Generation probabilities for all TCRbeta clonotypes obtained by the gDNA method from a handful of donors were computed using OLGA. TCRdb retrieved this table from immuneACCESS and kept in-frame rearrangements only. Not all clones are present; in checked studies, unresolved V genes account for under half, and no reason is known for the remainder. The V and J calls and clone size were taken over from that table, and D and trimming were inferred from the DNA. The sample data list more than 2 million clones, and about 95% of these were observed just once. Together, the top ten hold about 1.1% of the sample.

Sample: naive CD8+ T cells sorted from blood. This specimen's cell subset or site label, per the study, means: CD45RA+CCR7+. This TCR was sampled from a young man in good health. Recombination linked TRBV5-6 to TRBJ1-5; the D gene cannot be named for sure. The nucleotide sequence reads TGTGCCAGCAGCTTGGACGGTAGCAATCAGCCCCAGCATTTT. Its translation reads: CASSLDGSNQPQHF.